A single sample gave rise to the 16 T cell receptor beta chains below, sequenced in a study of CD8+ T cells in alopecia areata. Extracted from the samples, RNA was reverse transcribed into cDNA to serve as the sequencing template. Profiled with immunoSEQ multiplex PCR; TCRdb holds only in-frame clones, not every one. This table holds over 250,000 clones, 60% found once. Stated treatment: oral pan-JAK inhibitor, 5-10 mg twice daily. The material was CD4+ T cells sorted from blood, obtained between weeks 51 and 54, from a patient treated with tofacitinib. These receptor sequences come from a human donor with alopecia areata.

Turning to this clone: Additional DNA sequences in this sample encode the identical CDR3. This CDR3 is CSVGGVGNQPQHF. For the CDR3, the DNA is TGCAGCGTTGGGGGCGTGGGCAATCAGCCCCAGCATTTT. The gene calls are TRBV29-1 and TRBJ1-5; D might be TRBD1 (5 bases). The V end was cut by 4 bases, the J end by 2 bases, with 9 bases between. The CDR3 sequence is 13 residues long. CDR1 is SQVTM, CDR2 ANQGSEA, per germline.

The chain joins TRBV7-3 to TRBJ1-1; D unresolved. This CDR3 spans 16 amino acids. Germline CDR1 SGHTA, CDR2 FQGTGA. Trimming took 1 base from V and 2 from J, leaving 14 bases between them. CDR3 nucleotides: TGTGCCAGCAGCTTAAAGGGTCTGCGAAGCAACACTGAAGCTTTCTTT. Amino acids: CASSLKGLRSNTEAFF.

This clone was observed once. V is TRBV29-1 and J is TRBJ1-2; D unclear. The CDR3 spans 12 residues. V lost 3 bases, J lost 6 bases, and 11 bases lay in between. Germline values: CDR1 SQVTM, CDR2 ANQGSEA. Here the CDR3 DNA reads TGCAGCGTTGAGACGGCGAGGGATGGCTACACCTTC. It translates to CSVETARDGYTF.

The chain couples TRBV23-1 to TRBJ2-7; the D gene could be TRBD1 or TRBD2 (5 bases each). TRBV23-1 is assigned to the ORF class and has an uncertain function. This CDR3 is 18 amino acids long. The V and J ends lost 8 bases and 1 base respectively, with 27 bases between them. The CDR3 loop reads CASGGGREGIGGSYEQYF. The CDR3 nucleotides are TGCGCCAGCGGGGGTGGACGGGAAGGTATTGGAGGATCCTACGAGCAGTACTTC.

The CDR3 loop is CASSQGPGGANVLTF. CDR3 coding DNA: TGCGCCAGCAGCCAAGGGCCCGGGGGGGCCAACGTCCTGACTTTC. This rearrangement joins TRBV4-3 to TRBJ2-6; no definite D call. The CDR3 runs to 15 residues. V lost 1 base, J lost 4 bases, and 8 bases lay in between. In germline, CDR1 is LGHNA, CDR2 YSLEER.

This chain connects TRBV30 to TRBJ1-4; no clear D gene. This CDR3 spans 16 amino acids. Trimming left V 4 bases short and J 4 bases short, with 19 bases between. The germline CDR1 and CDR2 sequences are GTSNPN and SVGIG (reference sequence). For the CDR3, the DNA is TGTGCCTGGAAGCTCCAGTCCTCCCATCATAATGAAAAACTGTTTTTT. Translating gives CAWKLQSSHHNEKLFF.

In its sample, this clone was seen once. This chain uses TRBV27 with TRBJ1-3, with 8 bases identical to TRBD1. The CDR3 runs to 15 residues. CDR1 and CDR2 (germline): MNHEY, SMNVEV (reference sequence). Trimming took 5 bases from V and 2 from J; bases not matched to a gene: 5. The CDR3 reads CASSKDRGPGNTIYF. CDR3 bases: TGTGCCAGCAGTAAAGACAGGGGTCCTGGAAACACCATATATTTT.

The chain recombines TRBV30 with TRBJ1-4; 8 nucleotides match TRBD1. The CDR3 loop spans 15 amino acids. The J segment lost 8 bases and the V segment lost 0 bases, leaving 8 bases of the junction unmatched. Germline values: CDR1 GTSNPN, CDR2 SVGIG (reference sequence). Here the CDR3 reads CAWSVRPGGFEKLFF. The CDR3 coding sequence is TGTGCCTGGAGTGTACGACCAGGGGGCTTCGAAAAACTGTTTTTT.

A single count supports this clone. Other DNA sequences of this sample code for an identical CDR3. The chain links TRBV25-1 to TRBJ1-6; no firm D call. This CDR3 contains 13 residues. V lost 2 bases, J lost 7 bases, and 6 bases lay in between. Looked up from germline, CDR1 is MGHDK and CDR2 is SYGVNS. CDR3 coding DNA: TGTGCCAGCAGTGAAGTCGGGAATTCACCCCTCCACTTT. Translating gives CASSEVGNSPLHF. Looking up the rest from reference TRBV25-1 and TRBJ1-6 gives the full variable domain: EADIYQTPRYLVIGTGKKITLECSQTMGHDKMYWYQQDPGMELHLIHYSYGVNSTEKGDLSSESTVSRIRTEHFPLTLESARPSHTSQYLCASSEVGNSPLHFGNGTRLTVT.

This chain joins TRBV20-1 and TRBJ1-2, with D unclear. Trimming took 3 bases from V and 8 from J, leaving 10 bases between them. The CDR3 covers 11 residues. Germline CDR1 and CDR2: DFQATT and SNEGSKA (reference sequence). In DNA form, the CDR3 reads TGCAGTGCTAGTACGAGAGGAGGCTACACCTTC. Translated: CSASTRGGYTF.

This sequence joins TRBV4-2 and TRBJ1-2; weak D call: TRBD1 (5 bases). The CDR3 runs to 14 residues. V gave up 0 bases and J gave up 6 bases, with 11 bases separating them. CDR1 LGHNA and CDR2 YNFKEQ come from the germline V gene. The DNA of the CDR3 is TGTGCCAGCAGCCAAGATCCGGGGCTCAATGGCTACACCTTC. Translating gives CASSQDPGLNGYTF.

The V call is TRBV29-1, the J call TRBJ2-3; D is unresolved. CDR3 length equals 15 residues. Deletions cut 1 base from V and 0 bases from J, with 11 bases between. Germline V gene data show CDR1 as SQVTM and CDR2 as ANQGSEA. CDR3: CSVEVRRPSTDTQYF. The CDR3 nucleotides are TGCAGCGTTGAAGTCAGGCGTCCCAGCACAGATACGCAGTATTTT.

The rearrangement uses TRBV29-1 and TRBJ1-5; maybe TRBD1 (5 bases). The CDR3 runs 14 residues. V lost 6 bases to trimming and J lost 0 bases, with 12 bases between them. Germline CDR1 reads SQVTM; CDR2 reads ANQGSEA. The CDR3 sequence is CSVGGGTSNQPQHF. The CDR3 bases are TGCAGCGTCGGCGGGGGGACTAGCAATCAGCCCCAGCATTTT.

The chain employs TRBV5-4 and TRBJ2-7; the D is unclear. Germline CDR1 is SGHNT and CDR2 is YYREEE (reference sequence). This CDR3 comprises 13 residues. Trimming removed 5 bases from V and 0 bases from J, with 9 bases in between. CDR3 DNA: TGTGCCAGCAGGTCCCCGGGCTCCTACGAGCAGTACTTC. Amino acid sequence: CASRSPGSYEQYF.

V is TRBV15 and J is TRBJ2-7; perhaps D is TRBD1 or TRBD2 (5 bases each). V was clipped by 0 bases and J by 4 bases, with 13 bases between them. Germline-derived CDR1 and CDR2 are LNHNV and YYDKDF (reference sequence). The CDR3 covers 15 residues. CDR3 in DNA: TGTGCCACCAGCAGAGACGGGGCTCTGGGGTACGAGCAGTACTTC. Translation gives CATSRDGALGYEQYF.

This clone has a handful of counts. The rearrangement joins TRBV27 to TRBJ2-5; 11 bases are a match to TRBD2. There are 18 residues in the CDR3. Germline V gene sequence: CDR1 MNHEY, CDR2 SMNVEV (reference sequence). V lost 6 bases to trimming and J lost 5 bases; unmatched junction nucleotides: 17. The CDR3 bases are TGTGCCAGCAGACCCAGGGCTAGCGGGGGGCCGGGGGTTGAGACCCAGTACTTC. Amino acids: CASRPRASGGPGVETQYF.